Listed below are T cell receptor beta chains from one sample, sequenced in a study of blood T cell repertoires in COVID-19. Sequencing used immunoSEQ multiplex PCR; TCRdb keeps in-frame clones, though not all of them. The repertoire holds 150,000 to 200,000 clones, with roughly four fifths as singletons. The sequencing input was peripheral blood. Receptors originate from a woman of 80 years or more with acute or convalescent COVID-19. The CDR3 runs from the conserved cysteine through the conserved F or W. D genes are given only for firm matches. Size tells how often a clone was seen (once, few, many) or the class of an expanded clone, and some rows leave it out.

cdr3_nt cdr3_aa v_call clone_size j_call d_call
TGTGCCAGCGATAGTCAGGGCAATCAGCCCCAGCATTTT CASDSQGNQPQHF TRBV28 . TRBJ1-5 .
TGTGCCAGCAGCTTTAGGGCGGGGGCGTCAACTCATGAGCAGTTCTTC CASSFRAGASTHEQFF TRBV11-3 . TRBJ2-1 .
TGCGCCAGCACCCGACAGGATGGGGAGACCCAGTACTTC CASTRQDGETQYF TRBV5-1 few TRBJ2-5 .
TGTGCCAGCAGTGAGGGACAGCCAGGGTCAGATACGCAGTATTTT CASSEGQPGSDTQYF TRBV6-1 . TRBJ2-3 TRBD1
TGTGCCAGCAGCCACAGACTAGCGGGAGGTACAGATACGCAGTATTTT CASSHRLAGGTDTQYF TRBV14 . TRBJ2-3 TRBD2
TGTGCCAGCAGCCCGACTAGCGGGGGGTTCGGGACCCAGTACTTC CASSPTSGGFGTQYF TRBV6-6 . TRBJ2-5 TRBD2
TGTGCCAGCATGGCAGGCCAGAACACTGAAGCTTTCTTT CASMAGQNTEAFF TRBV6-5 once TRBJ1-1 .
TGCGCCAGCAGCCCTGGGCGACAGGCGAACACCGGGGAGCTGTTTTTT CASSPGRQANTGELFF TRBV4-3 once TRBJ2-2 .
TGTGCCAGCAGCTTAGAGGCTAGCGTAGGCTTTGATGAGCAGTTCTTC CASSLEASVGFDEQFF TRBV7-6 . TRBJ2-1 .
TGTGCCATCAGTGAGCGAGCGTGGTATGGCTACACCTTC CAISERAWYGYTF TRBV10-3 few TRBJ1-2 .
TGTGCCAGCAGTCGCTATCTGGCTAATGAAAAACTGTTTTTT CASSRYLANEKLFF TRBV2 . TRBJ1-4 .
TGCGCCAGCCAACAAGAGGCGAGTGATACGCAGTATTTT CASQQEASDTQYF TRBV5-1 . TRBJ2-3 .
TGTGCCTGGAGTGGGGGGGGTCGTCAGCCCCAGCATTTT CAWSGGGRQPQHF TRBV30 . TRBJ1-5 .
TGTGCCAGCACCAGGAAATTTGGAGGGGAAGCTTTCTTT CASTRKFGGEAFF TRBV3-1/TRBV3-2 . TRBJ1-1 .
TGTGCCAGCAGTGACAGGACAGGGGACTACAATGAGCAGTTCTTC CASSDRTGDYNEQFF TRBV28 . TRBJ2-1 TRBD1
TGTGCCAGTAGAAACGACAGGGCAACTAATGAAAAACTGTTTTTT CASRNDRATNEKLFF TRBV19 . TRBJ1-4 TRBD1
TGTGCCAGCAGTCAATCTGGTATCTACACAGATACGCAGTATTTT CASSQSGIYTDTQYF TRBV6-5 . TRBJ2-3 .
TGTGTCAGCAGCTTAACGGGAGGGACTACACACACCGGGGAGCTGTTTTTT CVSSLTGGTTHTGELFF TRBV7-3 . TRBJ2-2 TRBD2
TGTGCCAGCCGACAGCGCTTTCGTCTCACTGAAGCTTTCTTT CASRQRFRLTEAFF TRBV27 once TRBJ1-1 .
TGTGCCAGCAGCTTAGCTAGGATTCTTCGGGGGGACGATGAGCAGTTCTTC CASSLARILRGDDEQFF TRBV7-9 once TRBJ2-1 TRBD2
TGTGCCAGCAGTCTAGAAGACAGATCCTACAATGAGCAGTTCTTC CASSLEDRSYNEQFF TRBV28 . TRBJ2-1 .
TGCGCCAGCAGCCACCCGGGCCAGGGGCGGGAGCTGTTTTTT CASSHPGQGRELFF TRBV4-3 . TRBJ2-2 .
TGCGCCAGCAGCTTGGTTTTGGCGGGACAGGTTGAAGCTTTCTTT CASSLVLAGQVEAFF TRBV5-1 . TRBJ1-1 TRBD1
TGTGCCAGCAGTCACAGATCGGGGGCGGGAGGCTATGGCTACACCTTC CASSHRSGAGGYGYTF TRBV3-1/TRBV3-2 . TRBJ1-2 .
TGTGCCAGCGGGAGACTAGCGGGGGGGCAAGATGAGCAGTTCTTC CASGRLAGGQDEQFF TRBV2 . TRBJ2-1 TRBD2
TGTGCCAGCAGCTCAGACTCCCCCCGGTACTTC CASSSDSPRYF TRBV7-2 . TRBJ2-5 .
TGTGCCAGAAGCCGGGGACTAGCAGAACCCTACGAGCAGTACTTC CARSRGLAEPYEQYF TRBV7-5 . TRBJ2-7 .
TGTGCCAGCTCACCCCGAGACAGTTTCTCTGGAAACACCATATATTTT CASSPRDSFSGNTIYF TRBV18 . TRBJ1-3 .
TGTGCCAGCAGTTACCGGGACAGGAATTCACCCCTCCACTTT CASSYRDRNSPLHF TRBV6-5 . TRBJ1-6 TRBD1
TGTGCCAGCAGCGTAGGAGCTAGCGGGGCGGCGGATACGCAGTATTTT CASSVGASGAADTQYF TRBV9 . TRBJ2-3 TRBD2
TGTGCCAGCAGCCCCCGCGTGGGAGGGAGGGAGACCCAGTACTTC CASSPRVGGRETQYF TRBV9 . TRBJ2-5 TRBD2
TGTGCCAGCAGCCAGACAGGGAACACCGGGGAGCTGTTTTTT CASSQTGNTGELFF TRBV9 few TRBJ2-2 .
TGTGCCAGCATCGGCGGGAGGAGGTCCTACGAGCAGTACTTC CASIGGRRSYEQYF TRBV28 . TRBJ2-7 TRBD2
TGTGCCAGCAGCTTAGTGGACCCTAAGGGGCGGGAGCAGTTCTTC CASSLVDPKGREQFF TRBV11-2 . TRBJ2-1 .
TGTGCCAGCTCAAGGGGGACAGGGAACGAGCAGTACTTC CASSRGTGNEQYF TRBV11-2 once TRBJ2-7 TRBD1
TGCGCCAGCAGCTTGACAGGAGCGAACACTGAAGCTTTCTTT CASSLTGANTEAFF TRBV5-1 once TRBJ1-1 .
TGTGCCAGCAGCCTTCGAGGTGTGGGGCTGTTGTACGAGCAGTACTTC CASSLRGVGLLYEQYF TRBV2 few TRBJ2-7 .
TGCGCCAGCAGCTTGACAGGGGGCGGATTAGGTGAAAAACTGTTTTTT CASSLTGGGLGEKLFF TRBV5-1 . TRBJ1-4 TRBD1
TGTGCCAGCAGCTCTAAGCTTATACCCAGGGGGCCGAACACCGGGGAGCTGTTTTTT CASSSKLIPRGPNTGELFF TRBV7-2 . TRBJ2-2 TRBD1
TGTGCCAGCAGTTTCAACAGGGAAGCGGCCTACAATGAGCAGTTCTTC CASSFNREAAYNEQFF TRBV27 . TRBJ2-1 .
TGTGCCACCAGCAGAGAACTAAATGCCTACAATGAGCAGTTCTTC CATSRELNAYNEQFF TRBV15 . TRBJ2-1 .
TGTGCCAGCAGTTTAGATAAGCGGGACCCAACCGAGCAGTACTTC CASSLDKRDPTEQYF TRBV28 . TRBJ2-7 TRBD2
TGTGCCAGCAGCTTAGCGCAGGGGGTGAACACTGAAGCTTTCTTT CASSLAQGVNTEAFF TRBV7-6 . TRBJ1-1 TRBD1
TGTGCCAGCAGCAAGACAGGGTCTGCTGGAAACACCATATATTTT CASSKTGSAGNTIYF TRBV5-6 many TRBJ1-3 TRBD1
TGTGCCAGTAAACAAAAGGACAGGGAAACCTACGAGCAGTACTTC CASKQKDRETYEQYF TRBV19 . TRBJ2-7 TRBD1